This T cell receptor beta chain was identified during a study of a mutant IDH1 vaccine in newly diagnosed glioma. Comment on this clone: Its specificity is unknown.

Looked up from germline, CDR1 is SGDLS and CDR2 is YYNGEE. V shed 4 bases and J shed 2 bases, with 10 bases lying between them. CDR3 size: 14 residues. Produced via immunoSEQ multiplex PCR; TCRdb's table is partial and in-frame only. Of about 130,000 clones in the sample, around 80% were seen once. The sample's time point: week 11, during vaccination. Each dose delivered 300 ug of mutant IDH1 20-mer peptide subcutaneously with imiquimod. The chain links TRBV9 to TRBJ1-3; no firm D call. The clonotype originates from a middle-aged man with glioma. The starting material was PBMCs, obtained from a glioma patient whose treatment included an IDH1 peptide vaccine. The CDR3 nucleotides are TGTGCCAGCAGCCGGGCTCTGGCTGGAAACACCATATATTTT. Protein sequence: CASSRALAGNTIYF.